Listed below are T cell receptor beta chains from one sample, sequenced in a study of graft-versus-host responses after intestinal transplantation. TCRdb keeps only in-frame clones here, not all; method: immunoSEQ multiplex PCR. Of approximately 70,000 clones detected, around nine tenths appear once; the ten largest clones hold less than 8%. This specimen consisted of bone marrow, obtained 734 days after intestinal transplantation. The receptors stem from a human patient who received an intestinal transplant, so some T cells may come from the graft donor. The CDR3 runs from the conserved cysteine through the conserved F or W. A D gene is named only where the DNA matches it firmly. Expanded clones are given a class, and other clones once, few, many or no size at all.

TGTGCCAGCGGGCACTACGAGCAGTACTTC,CASGHYEQYF,.,TRBV27,TRBJ2-7,.
TGTGCCAGCAGTACCGTCACGGGGCTTTCTCCGGGAAACACCATATATTTT,CASSTVTGLSPGNTIYF,once,TRBV28,TRBJ1-3,.
TGTGCCAGCAGTTACTCGACTGCAAATGAGCAGTTCTTC,CASSYSTANEQFF,.,TRBV6-5,TRBJ2-1,.
TGTGCCAGCAGCTCCTTCGGGCGGGATCAGCCCCAGCATTTT,CASSSFGRDQPQHF,.,TRBV5-4,TRBJ1-5,.
TGTGCCAGCAGTTTATTTGGGACAGGGGTTTCACCCCTCCACTTT,CASSLFGTGVSPLHF,.,TRBV27,TRBJ1-6,TRBD1
TGCGCCAGCAGCTTTAGTTTAGATGGGGAGACCCAGTACTTC,CASSFSLDGETQYF,.,TRBV5-1,TRBJ2-5,.
TGTGCCAGCAGCGTAGGGGGGGTCGAAGCCTACGAGCAGTACTTC,CASSVGGVEAYEQYF,.,TRBV9,TRBJ2-7,.
TGTGCCAGTAGTATTGGACTAGTAGGCTCCGAGCAGTACTTC,CASSIGLVGSEQYF,.,TRBV19,TRBJ2-7,TRBD2
TGTGCCAGCAGCGTCAGGGTTACCGGGGAGCTGTTTTTT,CASSVRVTGELFF,few,TRBV9,TRBJ2-2,.
TGTGCCAGCAGTTACTCGAAGGCGAACACTGAAGCTTTCTTT,CASSYSKANTEAFF,.,TRBV6-5,TRBJ1-1,.
TGTGCCATCATGGACAGGGGGACCTCTAACTATGGCTACACCTTC,CAIMDRGTSNYGYTF,.,TRBV10-3,TRBJ1-2,TRBD1
TGTGCCAGCAGCCCTACGCACATGGAAACCTACAATGAGCAGTTCTTC,CASSPTHMETYNEQFF,.,TRBV7-9,TRBJ2-1,.
TGTGCCAGCAGTGTTCGGGCGGGGGGATTCACAGATACGCAGTATTTT,CASSVRAGGFTDTQYF,.,TRBV2,TRBJ2-3,TRBD2
TGCGCCAGCAGCTTGGCCATGGGGACAGGGAGAGAGACCCAGTACTTC,CASSLAMGTGRETQYF,.,TRBV5-1,TRBJ2-5,TRBD1
TGTGCCAGCAGTGAAGTGGGGAGGAGGACTGAAGCTTTCTTT,CASSEVGRRTEAFF,.,TRBV2,TRBJ1-1,.
TGTGCCAGCAGCTTAGGGACAGCGAACACTGAAGCTTTCTTT,CASSLGTANTEAFF,.,TRBV7-6,TRBJ1-1,.
TGTGCCAGCAGTCCCCAAGGTGGGGGGAGTTATTCACCCCTCCACTTT,CASSPQGGGSYSPLHF,.,TRBV27,TRBJ1-6,.
TGTGCCAGCAGCGTCTACTCTAGCACAGATACGCAGTATTTT,CASSVYSSTDTQYF,.,TRBV9,TRBJ2-3,.
TGTGCCAGCAGTGTTCAGCGGCGCTACAATGAGCAGTTCTTC,CASSVQRRYNEQFF,.,TRBV2,TRBJ2-1,.
TGTGCCAGCAGTTTATCGATAACCGGCGGGAGCGAGCAGTACTTC,CASSLSITGGSEQYF,once,TRBV27,TRBJ2-7,TRBD2
TGTGCCAGCAGTTCTCTACAGATATCACAAGAGACCCAGTACTTC,CASSSLQISQETQYF,.,TRBV28,TRBJ2-5,.
TGTGCCAGCAGCCGCAGGGTGGGAGACGAGCAGTACTTC,CASSRRVGDEQYF,.,TRBV11-2,TRBJ2-7,.
TGTGCCAGCAGCCCCGGGACATACTACGAGCAGTACTTC,CASSPGTYYEQYF,.,TRBV6-6,TRBJ2-7,.
TGTGCCATCAGTCAGGAAAGCAATCAGCCCCAGCATTTT,CAISQESNQPQHF,once,TRBV10-3,TRBJ1-5,.
TGTGCCAGCAGAGAAACAGGGGACTATAGCAATCAGCCCCAGCATTTT,CASRETGDYSNQPQHF,.,TRBV6-1,TRBJ1-5,TRBD1
TGTGCCAGCAGCGCAGCACTAGGCGGGGGCCTGGAGACCCAGTACTTC,CASSAALGGGLETQYF,.,TRBV9,TRBJ2-5,.
TGTGCCAGCAGCCCCCGGACAGGGCGTATTGAAAAACTGTTTTTT,CASSPRTGRIEKLFF,.,TRBV7-9,TRBJ1-4,TRBD1
TGTGCCAGCAGTTCGCCTTCAAGGGGGCTCCGAATAAAACTGTTTTTT,CASSSPSRGLRIKLFF,.,TRBV6-6,TRBJ1-4,TRBD1
TGTGCCAGCAGCTTTCTGGACTCAACAGATACGCAGTATTTT,CASSFLDSTDTQYF,few,TRBV7-3,TRBJ2-3,.
TGTGCCAGCAGCTTAATCGGGGGTCAGGGCGAGCAGTACTTC,CASSLIGGQGEQYF,.,TRBV7-9,TRBJ2-7,.
TGTGCCAGCAGTTACTCGGGGGTTAGAAACACTGAAGCTTTCTTT,CASSYSGVRNTEAFF,.,TRBV6-5,TRBJ1-1,.
TGTGCTAGTGGTTTGGTACTCCCAGGGATAGGACGCTACGAGCAGTACTTC,CASGLVLPGIGRYEQYF,.,TRBV12-5,TRBJ2-7,.
TGTGCCAGCAGCCCGAGTCCGGGGGGCCCGAACACCGGGGAGCTGTTTTTT,CASSPSPGGPNTGELFF,.,TRBV7-7,TRBJ2-2,.
TGTGCCAGTAGTGAACAGGGTGACTGGTATGGCTACACCTTC,CASSEQGDWYGYTF,.,TRBV19,TRBJ1-2,.
TGTGCCAGCAGCTTATTGATGGGGGTAGATACGCAGTATTTT,CASSLLMGVDTQYF,.,TRBV7-3,TRBJ2-3,.
TGCGCCAGCAGCTCACCGGGACTATCCTCCTACGAGCAGTACTTC,CASSSPGLSSYEQYF,.,TRBV5-1,TRBJ2-7,TRBD2
TGCGCCAGCAAAAGGCCGAACACTGAAGCTTTCTTT,CASKRPNTEAFF,.,TRBV10-2,TRBJ1-1,.
TGTGCCAGCAGTTCCCCGGTGGCAGCCAAAAACATTCAGTACTTC,CASSSPVAAKNIQYF,few,TRBV27,TRBJ2-4,.
TGCAGCACGACTAGCGGGAGTTCGGAGGGTGAGCAGTTCTTC,CSTTSGSSEGEQFF,.,TRBV29-1,TRBJ2-1,TRBD2
TGTGCCAGCAGCCCTCCGGGCCCACAGGCCTTC,CASSPPGPQAF,.,TRBV6-5,TRBJ1-2,.
TGTGCCAGCAGCTTGGCACCCGGGACAGGGGGGAACAATGAGCAGTTCTTC,CASSLAPGTGGNNEQFF,.,TRBV5-4,TRBJ2-1,TRBD1
TGTGCCAGTAGTCAACTAGCGGGACCCTACAATGAGCAGTTCTTC,CASSQLAGPYNEQFF,.,TRBV19,TRBJ2-1,TRBD2
TGTGCCAGCAGCTTAGCAGGGTACGAGCAGTACTTC,CASSLAGYEQYF,few,TRBV11-2,TRBJ2-7,.
TGTGCCAGCAGCTTAGATCTCAGTGAGCAGTTCTTC,CASSLDLSEQFF,.,TRBV11-3,TRBJ2-1,.
TGTGCCAGCAGCCTGGGCTTAGGGGTGGGTGGCAAAAACATTCAGTACTTC,CASSLGLGVGGKNIQYF,.,TRBV5-4,TRBJ2-4,.
TGTGCCAGCAGCTTAATAGAGGGGGCGCATCCTGGCGTCCTGACTTTC,CASSLIEGAHPGVLTF,.,TRBV11-2,TRBJ2-6,TRBD1
TGCGCCAGCAGCCGAGAGGGACTAGCGCCCGATCAGTACTTC,CASSREGLAPDQYF,.,TRBV4-1,TRBJ2-5,TRBD2
TGTGCCAGCAGTTACACAGGGGCAGGTTTAATCTACGAGCAGTACTTC,CASSYTGAGLIYEQYF,.,TRBV6-5,TRBJ2-7,TRBD1
TGCAGCGTCGAAGGACGGTTGAACACTGAAGCTTTCTTT,CSVEGRLNTEAFF,.,TRBV29-1,TRBJ1-1,.
TGTGCCAGCGGGGGGACCGGGGAGCTGTTTTTT,CASGGTGELFF,.,TRBV6-5,TRBJ2-2,.
TGTGCCAGCAGCTTAAATCCCGACCGCTCCTACAATGAGCAGTTCTTC,CASSLNPDRSYNEQFF,.,TRBV7-9,TRBJ2-1,.
TGTGCCAGCAATTTTGAATCCTACGAGCAGTACTTC,CASNFESYEQYF,.,TRBV6-5,TRBJ2-7,.
TGTGCCAGCAGTTTCAGTTTAGCGGGGCTTTCCTACGAGCAGTACTTC,CASSFSLAGLSYEQYF,.,TRBV28,TRBJ2-7,TRBD2
TGTGCCAGCAGTTACAGGGCCGAGGGTGGCTACACCTTC,CASSYRAEGGYTF,.,TRBV6-5,TRBJ1-2,.
TGTGCCAGCAGCCCGGGAGGGGTAATTACTGGAAACACCATATATTTT,CASSPGGVITGNTIYF,.,TRBV7-6,TRBJ1-3,.
TGTGCCAGCAGCCTACGAGGGGTCCAAGAGACCCAGTACTTC,CASSLRGVQETQYF,.,TRBV21-1,TRBJ2-5,.
TGTGCCAGCAGTCCCGGCGAGGGTTTGGGCACTGAAGCTTTCTTT,CASSPGEGLGTEAFF,.,TRBV6-5,TRBJ1-1,.